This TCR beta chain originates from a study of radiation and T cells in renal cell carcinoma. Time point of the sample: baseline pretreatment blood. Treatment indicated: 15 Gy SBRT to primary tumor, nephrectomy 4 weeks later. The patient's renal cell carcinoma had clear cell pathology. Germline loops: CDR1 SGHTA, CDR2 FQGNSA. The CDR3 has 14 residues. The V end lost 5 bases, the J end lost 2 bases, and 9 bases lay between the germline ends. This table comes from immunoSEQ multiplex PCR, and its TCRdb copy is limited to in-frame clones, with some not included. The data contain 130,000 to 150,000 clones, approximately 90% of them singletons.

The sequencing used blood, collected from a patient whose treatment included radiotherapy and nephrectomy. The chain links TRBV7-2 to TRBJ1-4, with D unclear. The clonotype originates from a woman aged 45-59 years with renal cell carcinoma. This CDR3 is CASSPDATNEKLFF. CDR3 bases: TGTGCCAGCAGCCCGGATGCGACTAATGAAAAACTGTTTTTT.